Sequencing of this T cell receptor (beta chain) was carried out in a study of cytomegalovirus exposure and HLA in healthy donors. Study-level points and caveats: As was reported, the classifier diagnosed cytomegalovirus status with high specificity and sensitivity. Investigators reported more than 150 TCR beta chains as tied to cytomegalovirus.

In germline, CDR1 is MNHEY, CDR2 SMNVEV (reference sequence). This CDR3 spans 15 amino acids. Germline trimming cut 4 bases from V and 4 bases from J; bases unmatched to any gene: 8. About this clone itself: Its target is unknown.

The PCR employed 60 Vbeta primers together with 13 Jbeta primers. Original processing methods: In a later analysis, tens of millions of unique TCR beta chains included roughly 11 million shared by two or more donors. The table came from immunoSEQ multiplex PCR; TCRdb's copy has only in-frame clones and leaves some out. V, J and clone size reflect that table, while D and trimming were determined from the DNA. The table records fewer than 250,000 clones, about 80% of them present only once. Sequenced: PBMCs. The TCR was taken from a male donor in good health and CMV-seronegative. The chain employs TRBV27 and TRBJ1-1; 8 bases map to TRBD1. CDR3 DNA: TGTGCCAGCAGTTACAACAGGGGGAGCGGCACTGAAGCTTTCTTT. Its protein product is CASSYNRGSGTEAFF.